This note documents a single T cell receptor (beta chain) sequence. The data belong to a study of cytomegalovirus exposure and HLA in healthy donors. It was with 60 Vbeta and 13 Jbeta primers that the PCR ran. The protocol was immunoSEQ multiplex PCR, while the TCRdb copy is restricted to in-frame clones and leaves out a portion. The data show approximately 190,000 clones, over 65% seen once. This CDR3 has 13 amino acids. V lost 6 bases, J lost 2 bases, and 8 bases lay in between. Germline loops: CDR1 MGHDK, CDR2 SYGVNS. Specimen: PBMCs. The clonotype was recovered from a woman in her 50s in good health and CMV-seropositive. This rearrangement joins TRBV25-1 to TRBJ1-3; D perhaps matches TRBD1 (6 bases). The CDR3 DNA follows: TGTGCCAGCAGGGACAGCCCTGGAAACACCATATATTTT. Protein: CASRDSPGNTIYF. The entire variable domain, with the rest obtained from reference TRBV25-1 and TRBJ1-3, is as follows: EADIYQTPRYLVIGTGKKITLECSQTMGHDKMYWYQQDPGMELHLIHYSYGVNSTEKGDLSSESTVSRIRTEHFPLTLESARPSHTSQYLCASRDSPGNTIYFGEGSWLTVV.